This entry features one T cell receptor (beta chain) sequence. This entry is derived from a study of identifying expanded T cells in peripheral blood. The CDR3 consists of 15 residues. From germline, CDR1 is KGHSH and CDR2 LQKENI. Trimming took off 2 bases at V and 3 bases at J, with 11 bases between the two ends. The method was immunoSEQ multiplex PCR; TCRdb's version includes in-frame clones alone and lacks a portion of them. The sample lists tens of thousands of clones, roughly 87% occurring once. This sequence was found in a person aged 18 to 70 in good health. Sequencing was carried out using blood. The chain is built from TRBV18 and TRBJ2-1; D may match TRBD1 or TRBD2 (6 bases each). CDR3: CASSPSRGVYNEQFF. The CDR3, as DNA: TGTGCCAGCTCACCATCAAGGGGGGTCTACAATGAGCAGTTCTTC.